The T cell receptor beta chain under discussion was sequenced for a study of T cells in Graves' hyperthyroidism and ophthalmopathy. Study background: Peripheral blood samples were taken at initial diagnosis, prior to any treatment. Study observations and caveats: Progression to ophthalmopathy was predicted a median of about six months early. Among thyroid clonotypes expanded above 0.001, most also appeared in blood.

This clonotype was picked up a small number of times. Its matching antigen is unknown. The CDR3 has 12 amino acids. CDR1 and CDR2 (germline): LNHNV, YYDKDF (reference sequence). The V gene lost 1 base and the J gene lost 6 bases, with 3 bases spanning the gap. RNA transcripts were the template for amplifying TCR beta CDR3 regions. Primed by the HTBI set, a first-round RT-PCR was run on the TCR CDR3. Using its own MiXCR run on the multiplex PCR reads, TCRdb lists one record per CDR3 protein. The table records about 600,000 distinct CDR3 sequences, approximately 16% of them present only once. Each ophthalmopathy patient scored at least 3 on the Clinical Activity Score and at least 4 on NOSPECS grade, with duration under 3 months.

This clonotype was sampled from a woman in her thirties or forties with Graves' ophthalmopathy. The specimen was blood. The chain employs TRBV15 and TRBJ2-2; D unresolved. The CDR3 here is CATSRVAGELFF. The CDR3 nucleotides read TGTGCCACCAGCAGAGTCGCCGGGGAGCTGTTTTTT.